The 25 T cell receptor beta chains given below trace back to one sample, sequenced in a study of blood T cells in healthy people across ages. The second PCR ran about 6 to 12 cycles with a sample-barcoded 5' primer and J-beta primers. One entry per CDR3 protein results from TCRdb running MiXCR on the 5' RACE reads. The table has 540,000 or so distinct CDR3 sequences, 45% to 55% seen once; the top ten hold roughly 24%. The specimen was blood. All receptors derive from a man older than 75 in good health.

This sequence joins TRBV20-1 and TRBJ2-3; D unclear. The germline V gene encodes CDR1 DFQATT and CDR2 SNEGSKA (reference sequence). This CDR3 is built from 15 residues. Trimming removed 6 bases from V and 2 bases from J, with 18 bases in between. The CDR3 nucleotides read TGCAGTGCCGCCGCCCGAGGCGGATTCACAGATACGCAGTATTTT. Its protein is CSAAARGGFTDTQYF.

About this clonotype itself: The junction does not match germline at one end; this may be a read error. CDR3: CASNLGFQVSNSPPHF. DNA for the CDR3: TGTGCCAGCAACCTTGGGTTCCAGGTGTCGAATTCACCCCCCCACTTT. The chain links TRBV7-2 to TRBJ1-6; D remains unclear. The CDR3 is 16 amino acids. Germline-derived CDR1 and CDR2 are SGHTA and FQGNSA.

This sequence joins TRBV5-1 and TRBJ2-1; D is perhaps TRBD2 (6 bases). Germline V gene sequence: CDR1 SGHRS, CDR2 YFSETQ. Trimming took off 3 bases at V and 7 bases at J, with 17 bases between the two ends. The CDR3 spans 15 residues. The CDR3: CASSSGTLRVNEQFF. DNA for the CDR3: TGCGCCAGCAGCTCCGGGACTCTGAGAGTGAATGAGCAGTTCTTC.

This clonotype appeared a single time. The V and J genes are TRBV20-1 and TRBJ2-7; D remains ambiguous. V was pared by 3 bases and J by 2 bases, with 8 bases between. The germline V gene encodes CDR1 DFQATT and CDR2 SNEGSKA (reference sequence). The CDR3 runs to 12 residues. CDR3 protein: CSARFEAYEQYF. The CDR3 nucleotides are TGCAGTGCTAGGTTTGAAGCCTACGAGCAGTACTTC.

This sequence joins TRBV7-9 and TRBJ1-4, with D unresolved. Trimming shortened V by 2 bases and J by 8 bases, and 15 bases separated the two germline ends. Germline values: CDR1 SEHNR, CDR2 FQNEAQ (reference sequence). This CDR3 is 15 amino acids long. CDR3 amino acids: CASSLTSLRNEKLFF. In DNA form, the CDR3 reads TGTGCCAGCAGCTTAACAAGTCTCCGGAACGAAAAACTGTTTTTT.

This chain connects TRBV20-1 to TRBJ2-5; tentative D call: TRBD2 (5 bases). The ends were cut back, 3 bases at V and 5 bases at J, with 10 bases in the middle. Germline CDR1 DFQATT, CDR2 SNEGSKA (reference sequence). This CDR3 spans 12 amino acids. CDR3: CSASGIGETQYF. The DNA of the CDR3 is TGCAGTGCTAGCGGGATCGGGGAGACCCAGTACTTC.

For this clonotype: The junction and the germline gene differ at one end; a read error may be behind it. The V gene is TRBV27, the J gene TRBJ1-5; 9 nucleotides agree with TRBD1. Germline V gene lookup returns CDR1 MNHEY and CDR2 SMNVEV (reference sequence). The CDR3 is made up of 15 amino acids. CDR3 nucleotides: TGTGCCGGCAGGGCCGGGACAGGGATGTATCAGCCCCAGCATTTT. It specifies CAGRAGTGMYQPQHF.

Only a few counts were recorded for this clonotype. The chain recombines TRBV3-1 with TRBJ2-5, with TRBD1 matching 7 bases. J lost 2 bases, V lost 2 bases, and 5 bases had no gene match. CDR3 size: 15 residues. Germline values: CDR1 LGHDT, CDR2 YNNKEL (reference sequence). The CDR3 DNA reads TGTGCCAGCAGCCAACCCGGGACAGAGCAAGAGACCCAGTACTTC. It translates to CASSQPGTEQETQYF.

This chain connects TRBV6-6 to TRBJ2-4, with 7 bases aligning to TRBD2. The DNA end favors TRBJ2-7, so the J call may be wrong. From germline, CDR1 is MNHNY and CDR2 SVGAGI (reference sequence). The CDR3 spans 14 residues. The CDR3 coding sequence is TGTGCCGGCCGGGGAGGGACCGTGAACTACGAGCAGTACTTC. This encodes CAGRGGTVNYEQYF.

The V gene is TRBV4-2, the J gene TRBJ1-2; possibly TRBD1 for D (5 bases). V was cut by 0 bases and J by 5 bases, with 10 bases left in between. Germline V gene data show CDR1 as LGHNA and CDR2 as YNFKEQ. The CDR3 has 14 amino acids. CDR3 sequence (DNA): TGTGCCAGCAGCCAAGATAGCAGGGTGTATGGCTACACCTTC. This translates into CASSQDSRVYGYTF.

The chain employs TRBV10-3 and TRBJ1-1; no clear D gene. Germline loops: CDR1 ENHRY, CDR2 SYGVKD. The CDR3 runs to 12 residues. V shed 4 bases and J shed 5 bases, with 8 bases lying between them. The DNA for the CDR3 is TGTGCCATCAGTGGCGGTGGGACTGAAGCTTTCTTT. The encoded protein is CAISGGGTEAFF.

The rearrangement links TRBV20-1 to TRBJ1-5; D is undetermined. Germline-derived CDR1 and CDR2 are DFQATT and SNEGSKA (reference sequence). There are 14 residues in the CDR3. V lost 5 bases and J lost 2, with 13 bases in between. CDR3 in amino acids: CSALGPKGNQPQHF. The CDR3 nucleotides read TGCAGTGCTCTTGGCCCCAAGGGCAATCAGCCCCAGCATTTT.

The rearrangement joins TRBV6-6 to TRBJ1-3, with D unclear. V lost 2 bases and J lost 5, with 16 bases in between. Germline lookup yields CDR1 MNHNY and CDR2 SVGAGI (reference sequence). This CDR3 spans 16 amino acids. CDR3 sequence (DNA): TGTGCCAGCAGTTACACGCCGACATCGGCGAGAAACACCATATATTTT. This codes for CASSYTPTSARNTIYF.

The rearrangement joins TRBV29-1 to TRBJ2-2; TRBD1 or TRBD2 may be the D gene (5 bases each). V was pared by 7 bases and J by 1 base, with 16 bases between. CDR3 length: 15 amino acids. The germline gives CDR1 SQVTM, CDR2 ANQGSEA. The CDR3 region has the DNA TGCAGCGCCCATAGAATGGGGGAGAACACCGGGGAGCTGTTTTTT. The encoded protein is CSAHRMGENTGELFF.

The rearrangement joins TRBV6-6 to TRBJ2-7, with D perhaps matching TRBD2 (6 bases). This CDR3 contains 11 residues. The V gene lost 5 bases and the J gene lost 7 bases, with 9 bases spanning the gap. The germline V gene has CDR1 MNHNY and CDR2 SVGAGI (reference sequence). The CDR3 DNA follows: TGTGCCAGCAGTACGGGGGATGAGCAGTACTTC. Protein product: CASSTGDEQYF.

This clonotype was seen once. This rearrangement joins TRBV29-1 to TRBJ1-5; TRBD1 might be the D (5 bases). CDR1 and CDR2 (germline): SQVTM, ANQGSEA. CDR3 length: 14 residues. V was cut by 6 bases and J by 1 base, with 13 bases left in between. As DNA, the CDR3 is TGCAGCGTAGGGAGCCGGGACAGCAATCAGCCCCAGCATTTT. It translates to CSVGSRDSNQPQHF.

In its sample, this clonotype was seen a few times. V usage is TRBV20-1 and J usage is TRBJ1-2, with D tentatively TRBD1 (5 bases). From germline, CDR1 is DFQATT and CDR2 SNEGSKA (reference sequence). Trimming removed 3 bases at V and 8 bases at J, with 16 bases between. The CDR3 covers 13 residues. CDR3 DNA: TGCAGTGCTAGTACTTTCGGGGCAGGAGGCTACACCTTC. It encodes CSASTFGAGGYTF.

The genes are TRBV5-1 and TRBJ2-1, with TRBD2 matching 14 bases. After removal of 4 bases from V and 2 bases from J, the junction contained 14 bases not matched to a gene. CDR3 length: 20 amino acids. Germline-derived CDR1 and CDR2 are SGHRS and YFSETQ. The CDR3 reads CASSEPTGTSGSRAYNEQFF. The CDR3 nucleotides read TGCGCCAGCAGCGAACCAACCGGGACTAGCGGGAGTCGGGCCTACAATGAGCAGTTCTTC. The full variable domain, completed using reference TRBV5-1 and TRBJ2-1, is KAGVTQTPRYLIKTRGQQVTLSCSPISGHRSVSWYQQTPGQGLQFLFEYFSETQRNKGNFPGRFSGRQFSNSRSEMNVSTLELGDSALYLCASSEPTGTSGSRAYNEQFFGPGTRLTVL.

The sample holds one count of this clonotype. The CDR3 here is CASSLWGGTNTGELFF. CDR3 coding DNA: TGTGCCAGCAGTTTGTGGGGAGGGACGAACACCGGGGAGCTGTTTTTT. This chain connects TRBV12-3 or TRBV12-4 to TRBJ2-2; 7 nucleotides align to TRBD2. The ends lost 3 bases at V and 0 bases at J; junction bases unmatched: 4. The CDR3 sequence is 16 residues long.

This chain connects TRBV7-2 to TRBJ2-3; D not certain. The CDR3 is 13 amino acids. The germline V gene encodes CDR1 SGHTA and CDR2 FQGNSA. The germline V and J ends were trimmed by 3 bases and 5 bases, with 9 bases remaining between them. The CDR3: CASSLLPGDTQYF. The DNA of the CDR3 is TGTGCCAGCAGCTTGCTACCAGGAGATACGCAGTATTTT. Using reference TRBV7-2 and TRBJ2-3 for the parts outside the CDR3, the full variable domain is GAGVSQSPSNKVTEKGKDVELRCDPISGHTALYWYRQSLGQGLEFLIYFQGNSAPDKSGLPSDRFSAERTGGSVSTLTIQRTQQEDSAVYLCASSLLPGDTQYFGPGTRLTVL.

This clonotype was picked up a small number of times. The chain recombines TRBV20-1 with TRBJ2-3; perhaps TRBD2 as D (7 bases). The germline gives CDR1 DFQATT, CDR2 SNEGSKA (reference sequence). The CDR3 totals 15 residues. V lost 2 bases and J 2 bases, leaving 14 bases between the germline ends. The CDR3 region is CSARYPGGNTDTQYF. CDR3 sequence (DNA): TGCAGTGCTAGATATCCGGGGGGCAACACAGATACGCAGTATTTT.

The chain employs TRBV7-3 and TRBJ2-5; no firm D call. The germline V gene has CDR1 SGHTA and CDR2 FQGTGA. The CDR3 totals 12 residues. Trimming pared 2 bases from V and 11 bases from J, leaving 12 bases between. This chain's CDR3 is CASSLDLSEQYF. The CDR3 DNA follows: TGTGCCAGCAGCTTAGATCTAAGTGAGCAGTACTTC.

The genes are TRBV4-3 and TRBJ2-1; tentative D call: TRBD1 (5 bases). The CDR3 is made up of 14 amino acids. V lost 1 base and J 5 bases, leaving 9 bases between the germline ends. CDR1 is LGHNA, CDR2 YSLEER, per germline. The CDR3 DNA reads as TGCGCCAGCAGCCAAGCAGACAGTAACAATGAGCAGTTCTTC. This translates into CASSQADSNNEQFF.

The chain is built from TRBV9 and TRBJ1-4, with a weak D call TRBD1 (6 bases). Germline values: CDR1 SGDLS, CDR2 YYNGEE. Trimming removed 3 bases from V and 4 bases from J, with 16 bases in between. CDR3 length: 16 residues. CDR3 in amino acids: CASSAESRGFNEKLFF. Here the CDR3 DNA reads TGTGCCAGCAGCGCCGAGTCCAGGGGATTTAATGAAAAACTGTTTTTT.

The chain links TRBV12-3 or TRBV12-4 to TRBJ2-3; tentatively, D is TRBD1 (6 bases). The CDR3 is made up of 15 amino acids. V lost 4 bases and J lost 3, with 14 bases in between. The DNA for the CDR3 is TGTGCCAGCAGTTGGGACATCTGGGGGACAGATACGCAGTATTTT. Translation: CASSWDIWGTDTQYF.